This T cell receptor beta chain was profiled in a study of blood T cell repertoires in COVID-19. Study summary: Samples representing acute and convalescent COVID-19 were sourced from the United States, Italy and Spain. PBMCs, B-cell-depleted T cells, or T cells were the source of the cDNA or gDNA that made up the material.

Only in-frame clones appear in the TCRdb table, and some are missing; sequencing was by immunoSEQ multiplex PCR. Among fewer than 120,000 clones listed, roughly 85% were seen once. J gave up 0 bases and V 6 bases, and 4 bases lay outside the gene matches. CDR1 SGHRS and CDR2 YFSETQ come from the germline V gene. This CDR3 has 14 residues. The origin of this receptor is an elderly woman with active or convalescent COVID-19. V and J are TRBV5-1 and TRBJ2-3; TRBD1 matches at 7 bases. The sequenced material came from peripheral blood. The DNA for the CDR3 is TGCGCCAGCAACCCCAGGGGGAGCACAGATACGCAGTATTTT. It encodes CASNPRGSTDTQYF.